This passage covers 26 T cell receptor beta chains from one sample sequenced in a study of early T cells in non-severe SARS-CoV-2 infection. One entry per CDR3 protein results from TCRdb running MiXCR on the 5' RACE reads. The table lists approximately 48,000 distinct CDR3 sequences, less than 7.5% of them singletons. This specimen was whole blood, taken at baseline. These receptors were collected from an adult who was a healthcare worker with PCR-confirmed SARS-CoV-2 infection or an uninfected control (not recorded which).

This clonotype was counted between two and nine times. The J gene is TRBJ2-7, the V gene TRBV11-2, with D tentatively TRBD1 (5 bases). Trimming shortened V by 5 bases and J by 5 bases, and 22 bases separated the two germline ends. Germline CDR1 is SGHAT and CDR2 is FQNNGV. The CDR3 covers 16 residues. For the CDR3, the DNA is TGTGCCAGCAGCCAGTCAAGGGGCACTTTGGTCGACGAGCAGTACTTC. Protein sequence: CASSQSRGTLVDEQYF.

The chain couples TRBV19 to TRBJ2-1, with 7 bases lining up with TRBD1. Germline CDR1 is LNHDA and CDR2 is SQIVND (reference sequence). Germline trimming cut 3 bases from V and 9 bases from J; bases unmatched to any gene: 5. This CDR3 comprises 13 residues. CDR3 region: CASSMRGRGEQFF. CDR3 DNA: TGTGCCAGTAGTATGAGGGGGCGCGGTGAGCAGTTCTTC.

This chain uses TRBV2 with TRBJ2-3; D gene ambiguous. V lost 6 bases and J 2 bases, leaving 9 bases between the germline ends. From germline, CDR1 is SNHLY and CDR2 FYNNEI. This CDR3 spans 13 amino acids. The CDR3 sequence: CASRAYFTDTQYF. CDR3 in DNA: TGTGCCAGCAGGGCATACTTCACAGATACGCAGTATTTT.

Ten or more counts support this clonotype. The CDR3 here is CASSQGHGNQPQHF. Here the CDR3 DNA reads TGTGCCAGCAGTCAGGGACACGGCAATCAGCCCCAGCATTTT. The chain is built from TRBV12-3 or TRBV12-4 and TRBJ1-5; the D gene is possibly TRBD1 (6 bases). The V and J ends lost 5 bases and 2 bases respectively, with 10 bases between them. This CDR3 spans 14 amino acids.

V is TRBV11-2 and J is TRBJ2-3; maybe TRBD1 (6 bases). V was cut by 2 bases and J by 2 bases, with 8 bases left in between. The V gene's germline CDR1 is SGHAT and CDR2 FQNNGV. This CDR3 is 14 amino acids long. The CDR3 sequence: CASSLWGPTDTQYF. The CDR3 nucleotides are TGTGCCAGCAGCTTATGGGGGCCCACAGATACGCAGTATTTT.

There are a few counts of this clonotype. This CDR3 is CSARVPSRDYGYTF. CDR3 DNA sequence: TGCAGTGCTAGAGTTCCCTCCAGGGACTATGGCTACACCTTC. The chain joins TRBV20-1 to TRBJ1-2, with D maybe TRBD1 (5 bases). Germline loops: CDR1 DFQATT, CDR2 SNEGSKA (reference sequence). This CDR3 spans 14 amino acids. V was cut by 1 base and J by 3 bases, with 12 bases left in between.

This clonotype appeared a few times. This chain joins TRBV9 and TRBJ2-2; 7 nucleotides agree with TRBD1. V trimming: 3 bases; J trimming: 4 bases; junction bases outside the gene matches: 6. Germline loops: CDR1 SGDLS, CDR2 YYNGEE. CDR3 length: 15 residues. The CDR3 DNA is TGTGCCAGCAGCGGGCCGGGACAGACCACCGGGGAGCTGTTTTTT. As protein: CASSGPGQTTGELFF. Variable domain in full (rest from reference TRBV9 and TRBJ2-2): DSGVTQTPKHLITATGQRVTLRCSPRSGDLSVYWYQQSLDQGLQFLIQYYNGEERAKGNILERFSAQQFPDLHSELNLSSLELGDSALYFCASSGPGQTTGELFFGEGSRLTVL.

The chain is built from TRBV7-9 and TRBJ1-5, with D maybe TRBD1 (6 bases). With 2 bases removed from V and 7 bases from J, the gap between germline ends came to 12 bases. In germline, CDR1 is SEHNR, CDR2 FQNEAQ (reference sequence). This CDR3 contains 14 residues. The CDR3 spells CASSLSGAGQPQHF. CDR3 in DNA: TGTGCCAGCAGCTTATCAGGGGCAGGGCAGCCCCAGCATTTT.

In this sample, this clonotype turned up many times. The chain joins TRBV24-1 to TRBJ2-6; 12 bases map to TRBD1. CDR1 and CDR2 from the germline V gene are KGHDR and SFDVKD. J was trimmed by 2 bases and V by 2 bases; bases with no gene match: 9. This CDR3 is built from 20 residues. The CDR3 is CATSDSRPGQGAPGANVLTF. DNA for the CDR3: TGTGCCACCAGTGATTCAAGGCCGGGACAGGGGGCGCCTGGGGCCAACGTCCTGACTTTC.

This clonotype was detected many times. The V gene is TRBV29-1, the J gene TRBJ2-6; TRBD2 is a possible D gene (5 bases). Per germline, CDR1 SQVTM and CDR2 ANQGSEA. Trimming stripped 5 bases from V and 2 bases from J, with 13 bases between. This CDR3 region has 15 residues. The DNA for the CDR3 is TGCAGCGTTTCACGCAGAGGGCCTGGGGCCAACGTCCTGACTTTC. Encoded protein: CSVSRRGPGANVLTF. The variable domain in full, with the rest retrieved from reference TRBV29-1 and TRBJ2-6, is SAVISQKPSRDICQRGTSLTIQCQVDSQVTMMFWYRQQPGQSLTLIATANQGSEATYESGFVIDKFPISRPNLTFSTLTVSNMSPEDSSIYLCSVSRRGPGANVLTFGAGSRLTVL.

This clonotype came up many times. The V call is TRBV5-1, the J call TRBJ2-1, with D tentatively TRBD2 (6 bases). Trimming took off 4 bases at V and 10 bases at J, with 27 bases between the two ends. Germline-derived CDR1 and CDR2 are SGHRS and YFSETQ. The CDR3 is 17 residues long. The CDR3 nucleotides are TGCGCCAGCAGCCTAACGGTGGCGGGGAGAATGCTGGAAGAGCAGTTCTTC. Translated: CASSLTVAGRMLEEQFF. Full variable domain (rest looked up from reference TRBV5-1 and TRBJ2-1): KAGVTQTPRYLIKTRGQQVTLSCSPISGHRSVSWYQQTPGQGLQFLFEYFSETQRNKGNFPGRFSGRQFSNSRSEMNVSTLELGDSALYLCASSLTVAGRMLEEQFFGPGTRLTVL.

The table lists this clonotype with a count of one. A much more abundant neighbour one base away suggests this may be a read error. The rearrangement uses TRBV5-4 and TRBJ1-1; D might be TRBD1 (5 bases). From germline, CDR1 is SGHNT and CDR2 YYREEE (reference sequence). The CDR3 has 14 residues. The CDR3 sequence: CASSLGQLNTEASF. As DNA, the CDR3 is TGTGCCAGCAGCTTGGGACAGTTGAACACTGAAGCTTCCTTT.

This clonotype occurred many times. V usage is TRBV5-1 and J usage is TRBJ2-1; tentative D call: TRBD2 (6 bases). There are 12 residues in the CDR3. The ends were cut back, 0 bases at V and 9 bases at J, with 7 bases in the middle. Germline V gene lookup returns CDR1 SGHRS and CDR2 YFSETQ. In nucleotides, the CDR3 is TGCGCCAGCAGCTTGGCCGGGGGTGAGCAGTTCTTC. Its translation: CASSLAGGEQFF.

CDR3 nucleotide sequence: TGTGCCAGCAGCTTGTCTAGCTCGAACACCGGGGAGCTGTTTTTT. Translated: CASSLSSSNTGELFF. The rearrangement links TRBV11-3 to TRBJ2-2, with D possibly matching TRBD2 (5 bases). Germline lookup yields CDR1 SGHNT and CDR2 YENEEA. With 3 bases removed from V and 0 bases from J, the gap between germline ends came to 8 bases. This CDR3 contains 15 residues.

This clonotype was seen a few times. V gene TRBV18 combines with J gene TRBJ2-7, with 9 bases that match TRBD1. The CDR3 sequence is 13 residues long. With V trimmed by 5 bases and J by 5 bases, 4 bases remained unmatched. CDR1 KGHSH and CDR2 LQKENI come from the germline V gene. In nucleotides, the CDR3 is TGTGCCAGCTCAGGGGGGACAGGGAACGAGCAGTACTTC. The encoded protein is CASSGGTGNEQYF.

V is TRBV6-2 or TRBV6-3 and J is TRBJ2-5; possibly TRBD1 for D (6 bases). CDR1 MNHEY and CDR2 SVGEGT come from the germline V gene. Trimming removed 6 bases from V and 7 bases from J, with 12 bases in between. This CDR3 has 12 amino acids. The CDR3 here is CASRLGTPTQYF. The DNA for the CDR3 is TGTGCCAGCAGGCTGGGGACACCGACCCAGTACTTC.

The table lists this clonotype with a few counts. The J gene is TRBJ1-5, the V gene TRBV6-5; D is undetermined. The CDR3 consists of 14 residues. V was shortened by 6 bases and J by 4 bases, with 13 bases between the two germline ends. CDR1 and CDR2 from the germline V gene are MNHEY and SVGAGI. The CDR3 spells CASRGRRRNQPQHF. The CDR3, as DNA: TGTGCCAGCAGGGGAAGACGGAGAAATCAGCCCCAGCATTTT.

This clonotype was counted many times. The J gene is TRBJ2-2, the V gene TRBV5-1, with 10 positions matching TRBD2. CDR3 length equals 18 residues. V lost 0 bases to trimming and J lost 2 bases; unmatched junction nucleotides: 7. CDR1 is SGHRS, CDR2 YFSETQ, per germline. CDR3 protein: CASSLDIPSGGNTGELFF. The DNA of the CDR3 is TGCGCCAGCAGCTTGGATATTCCTAGCGGGGGAAACACCGGGGAGCTGTTTTTT.

J is TRBJ2-1 and V is TRBV29-1; D possibly matches TRBD1 or TRBD2 (6 bases each). Trimming took 4 bases from V and 2 from J, leaving 12 bases between them. This CDR3 spans 14 amino acids. CDR1 is SQVTM and CDR2 is ANQGSEA in the germline V gene. The CDR3 loop reads CSVVKGGAYNEQFF. CDR3 DNA: TGCAGCGTTGTTAAGGGGGGCGCCTACAATGAGCAGTTCTTC.

In its sample, this clonotype was seen many times. V is TRBV5-1 and J is TRBJ2-2; 7 nucleotides line up with TRBD2. After removal of 1 base from V and 2 bases from J, the junction contained 5 bases not matched to a gene. This CDR3 contains 16 residues. CDR1 is SGHRS and CDR2 is YFSETQ in the germline V gene. Here the CDR3 reads CASSLKAGINTGELFF. The CDR3 nucleotides are TGCGCCAGCAGCTTGAAAGCGGGGATCAACACCGGGGAGCTGTTTTTT.

Note on this clonotype: A clone one base away is much larger, so this may be a read error. This chain links TRBV10-1 with TRBJ2-2; D is perhaps TRBD2 (5 bases). The V gene's germline CDR1 is WNHNN and CDR2 SYGVQD (reference sequence). This CDR3 spans 15 amino acids. Trimming took off 7 bases at V and 9 bases at J, with 21 bases between the two ends. The CDR3 coding sequence is TGCGCCAGCACCATGACAATCGGGGTCCCCAGGGAGCTGTTTTTT. This sequence encodes CASTMTIGVPRELFF.

This clonotype has only a few counts. J is TRBJ2-1 and V is TRBV28, with D maybe TRBD2 (5 bases). CDR1 is MDHEN and CDR2 is SYDVKM in the germline V gene. CDR3 length: 12 residues. Trimming cost V 6 bases and J 10 bases, with 13 bases left between them. This chain's CDR3 is CASSLFTGEQFF. The CDR3 bases are TGTGCCAGCAGCCTTTTTACGGGGGAGCAGTTCTTC.

This clonotype occurred many times. V is TRBV6-6 and J is TRBJ1-2; D ambiguous. The germline gives CDR1 MNHNY, CDR2 SVGAGI (reference sequence). Deletions cut 7 bases from V and 6 bases from J, with 18 bases between. The CDR3 extends over 14 amino acids. CDR3 DNA: TGTGCCAGCAAACTCTACGGGGTCCCGGATGGCTACACCTTC. It specifies CASKLYGVPDGYTF.

This clonotype was recorded at least ten times. The chain uses TRBV7-6 and TRBJ2-1; D is possibly TRBD2 (6 bases). Trimming shortened V by 10 bases and J by 4 bases, and 11 bases separated the two germline ends. CDR3 length equals 12 residues. Germline V gene data show CDR1 as SGHVS and CDR2 as FNYEAQ. Here the CDR3 DNA reads TGTGCCACCCGGGGGAGGTACAATGAGCAGTTCTTC. Translating it yields CATRGRYNEQFF.

This clonotype was detected a few times. V is TRBV12-3 or TRBV12-4 and J is TRBJ1-1; D is unresolved. CDR3 length: 14 amino acids. V was cut by 6 bases and J by 6 bases, with 17 bases left in between. Written as DNA, the CDR3 is TGTGCCAGCAGCCTTCTTCTCGGGGTTTCTGAAGCTTTCTTT. It codes for CASSLLLGVSEAFF.

This clonotype was seen more than once but under ten times. This sequence joins TRBV13 and TRBJ1-1; D not resolved. The CDR3 totals 12 residues. The V and J ends lost 5 bases and 5 bases respectively, with 9 bases between them. CDR1 and CDR2 (germline): PRHDT, FYEKMQ (reference sequence). This chain's CDR3 is CASSRPITEAFF. The CDR3, as DNA: TGTGCCAGCAGCCGCCCGATTACTGAAGCTTTCTTT.